Listed here are 29 T cell receptor beta chains from one sample, sequenced in a study of shared clonotypes between healthy human individuals. CD45RO-negative CD8 cells positively selected for CCR7 made up the naive population, which excluded terminally differentiated effector memory CD45RA+ cells. Sequenced by immunoSEQ multiplex PCR; TCRdb stores in-frame clones only, minus some. The table includes nearly 2 million clones, about 95% detected once. Sequenced input: naive CD8+ T cells sorted from blood. These receptors all come from a man younger than 35 in good health.

J is TRBJ2-5 and V is TRBV10-3; the match to TRBD2 covers 7 bases. CDR3 length: 14 residues. Germline loops: CDR1 ENHRY, CDR2 SYGVKD. J gave up 5 bases and V 0 bases, and 3 bases lay outside the gene matches. The CDR3 spells CAISESEGGETQYF. The CDR3 DNA reads as TGTGCCATCAGTGAGTCTGAGGGAGGGGAGACCCAGTACTTC.

The chain has TRBV5-6 and TRBJ1-2; D is possibly TRBD1 (6 bases). CDR3 length: 15 amino acids. Between the trimmed V and J ends, which lost 1 base and 7 bases, there was a span of 17 bases. Germline CDR1 and CDR2: SGHDT and YYEEEE. The CDR3 bases are TGTGCCAGCAGCTTGCGAGGGGGGGAAGAACGTGGCTACACCTTC. Protein sequence: CASSLRGGEERGYTF. The whole variable domain, filled in from reference TRBV5-6 and TRBJ1-2, reads DAGVTQSPTHLIKTRGQQVTLRCSPKSGHDTVSWYQQALGQGPQFIFQYYEEEERQRGNFPDRFSGHQFPNYSSELNVNALLLGDSALYLCASSLRGGEERGYTFGSGTRLTVV.

The V gene is TRBV27, the J gene TRBJ2-7; 8 nucleotides agree with TRBD2. Germline trimming cut 8 bases from V and 2 bases from J; bases unmatched to any gene: 8. From germline, CDR1 is MNHEY and CDR2 SMNVEV (reference sequence). The CDR3 contains 14 residues. CDR3: CASWKSGGTYEQYF. CDR3 bases: TGTGCCAGCTGGAAAAGCGGGGGAACCTACGAGCAGTACTTC.

The gene calls are TRBV28 and TRBJ2-2; 12 bases are shared with TRBD2. In germline, CDR1 is MDHEN, CDR2 SYDVKM. The CDR3 extends over 17 amino acids. V gave up 7 bases and J gave up 3 bases; unmatched junction bases: 9. CDR3 amino acids: CASMTLAGGPHTGELFF. CDR3 nucleotides: TGTGCCAGCATGACTCTAGCGGGGGGGCCGCACACCGGGGAGCTGTTTTTT.

The chain uses TRBV7-9 and TRBJ2-3; D perhaps matches TRBD2 (6 bases). From germline, CDR1 is SEHNR and CDR2 FQNEAQ (reference sequence). V was clipped by 2 bases and J by 1 base, with 10 bases between them. This CDR3 has 15 residues. In DNA form, the CDR3 reads TGTGCCAGCAGCTTATTTCCTAGCGGCACAGATACGCAGTATTTT. This sequence encodes CASSLFPSGTDTQYF.

The chain recombines TRBV4-3 with TRBJ2-2; 9 bases line up with TRBD1. Germline V CDR1 and CDR2: LGHNA, YSLEER. V shed 3 bases, J shed 4 bases, and the junction held 6 bases outside the gene matches. There are 16 residues in the CDR3. CDR3 amino acids: CASSHKRTGATGELFF. The CDR3 nucleotides are TGCGCCAGCAGCCATAAACGGACAGGGGCCACCGGGGAGCTGTTTTTT.

CDR3 amino acids: CASSDPSPLAGGISSTDTQYF. In DNA, the CDR3 is TGTGCCAGCAGCGACCCCTCGCCGCTAGCGGGGGGGATTTCTAGCACAGATACGCAGTATTTT. This chain uses TRBV7-3 with TRBJ2-3, with 12 bases matching TRBD2. CDR1 and CDR2 (germline): SGHTA, FQGTGA. The length of the CDR3 is 21 residues. Trimming removed 5 bases from V and 0 bases from J; junction bases left unmatched: 18.

This clone was counted once. The chain joins TRBV6-1 to TRBJ2-4; TRBD2 aligns across 7 bases. The CDR3 runs to 15 residues. CDR1 and CDR2 (germline): MNHNS, SASEGT. With 4 bases clipped from V and 8 bases from J, the junction kept 11 bases outside the gene matches. For the CDR3, the DNA is TGTGCCAGCAGTGGGTTGGGGGAGGGCCTTTACATTCAGTACTTC. As protein: CASSGLGEGLYIQYF.

This chain links TRBV4-1 with TRBJ2-7; 8 bases are shared with TRBD1. Germline V lookup: CDR1 MGHRA, CDR2 YSYEKL. There are 16 residues in the CDR3. After removal of 0 bases from V and 3 bases from J, the junction contained 7 bases not matched to a gene. CDR3 loop: CASSQERSGGYYEQYF. The CDR3 nucleotides read TGCGCCAGCAGCCAAGAACGGTCAGGGGGCTACTACGAGCAGTACTTC.

Notes on this clone: At the DNA level, this CDR3 is encoded by other sequences in the same sample as well. The chain joins TRBV7-2 to TRBJ2-5, with 7 bases identical to TRBD1. The CDR3 is 15 amino acids. V was clipped by 0 bases and J by 2 bases; unmatched bases: 3. Germline V CDR1 and CDR2: SGHTA, FQGNSA. CDR3 in DNA: TGTGCCAGCAGCTTAGCAGGGGGCGGACAAGAGACCCAGTACTTC. Its protein product is CASSLAGGGQETQYF.

This sequence joins TRBV7-3 and TRBJ2-3; TRBD1 might be the D (5 bases). CDR3 size: 17 residues. V was clipped by 2 bases and J by 0 bases, with 15 bases between them. Germline loops: CDR1 SGHTA, CDR2 FQGTGA. The CDR3 loop is CASSLQGSPSSTDTQYF. The CDR3 region has the DNA TGTGCCAGCAGCTTACAGGGAAGTCCAAGTAGCACAGATACGCAGTATTTT.

This clone appeared a few times. The rearrangement links TRBV10-1 to TRBJ2-7; maybe TRBD2 (5 bases). From germline, CDR1 is WNHNN and CDR2 SYGVQD (reference sequence). The CDR3 extends over 11 amino acids. The V gene lost 6 bases and the J gene lost 9 bases, with 12 bases spanning the gap. CDR3 coding DNA: TGCGCCAGCAGCGAGGGAACCACGCAGTACTTC. As protein: CASSEGTTQYF.

The chain has TRBV27 and TRBJ1-3, with D uncertain. The CDR3 spans 15 residues. CDR1 MNHEY and CDR2 SMNVEV come from the germline V gene (reference sequence). Deletions cut 2 bases from V and 0 bases from J, with 8 bases between. The CDR3 sequence is CASSLTPFSGNTIYF. The CDR3 bases are TGTGCCAGCAGTTTAACCCCATTCTCTGGAAACACCATATATTTT.

The chain combines TRBV29-1 with TRBJ2-7; perhaps TRBD1 as D (5 bases). Trimming left V 0 bases short and J 7 bases short, with 13 bases between. The CDR3 runs to 13 residues. CDR1 is SQVTM, CDR2 ANQGSEA, per germline. For the CDR3, the DNA is TGCAGCGTTGAAGATCAGACAGCCCTGGAGCAGTACTTC. Its protein is CSVEDQTALEQYF.

This chain links TRBV13 with TRBJ2-3; TRBD1 or TRBD2 may be the D gene (5 bases each). CDR1 and CDR2 (germline): PRHDT, FYEKMQ (reference sequence). Trimming cost V 5 bases and J 1 base, with 10 bases left between them. The CDR3 runs 14 residues. CDR3: CASSTGRRTDTQYF. As DNA, the CDR3 is TGTGCCAGCAGCACGGGACGGCGCACAGATACGCAGTATTTT.

V and J are TRBV9 and TRBJ2-5; D may correspond to TRBD1 or TRBD2 (6 bases each). Germline V lookup: CDR1 SGDLS, CDR2 YYNGEE. V lost 0 bases, J lost 5 bases, and 14 bases lay in between. The CDR3 extends over 15 amino acids. CDR3 in amino acids: CASSVGFGGGETQYF. The CDR3 DNA reads as TGTGCCAGCAGCGTAGGGTTCGGGGGCGGGGAGACCCAGTACTTC.

This clone was counted once. V is TRBV5-1 and J is TRBJ2-7; D possibly uses TRBD1 or TRBD2 (6 bases each). With 0 bases removed from V and 6 bases from J, the gap between germline ends came to 10 bases. CDR1 is SGHRS, CDR2 YFSETQ, per germline. This CDR3 contains 13 residues. The CDR3 DNA reads as TGCGCCAGCAGCTTGGATGGGGGGCGCGAGCAGTACTTC. This gives the protein CASSLDGGREQYF.

The J gene is TRBJ1-5, the V gene TRBV2, with D uncertain. Per germline, CDR1 SNHLY and CDR2 FYNNEI. The CDR3 runs to 16 residues. The germline V and J ends were trimmed by 3 bases and 0 bases, with 12 bases remaining between them. DNA for the CDR3: TGTGCCAGCAGTGACGTAGGCACACTTAGCAATCAGCCCCAGCATTTT. Its translation: CASSDVGTLSNQPQHF.

The chain has TRBV25-1 and TRBJ1-2; no firm D call. Germline V gene data show CDR1 as MGHDK and CDR2 as SYGVNS. The CDR3 consists of 11 residues. The germline V and J ends were trimmed by 3 bases and 8 bases, with 7 bases remaining between them. CDR3 in DNA: TGTGCCAGCAGTGACGGCTTAGGCTACACCTTC. As protein: CASSDGLGYTF.

This chain joins TRBV9 and TRBJ1-3, with 7 bases fitting TRBD1. The germline V gene encodes CDR1 SGDLS and CDR2 YYNGEE. The junction had 6 bases not matched to a gene; V was cut back by 0 bases and J by 12 bases. The CDR3 totals 13 residues. The CDR3 spells CASSVGGGGLIYF. CDR3 DNA sequence: TGTGCCAGCAGCGTAGGCGGAGGGGGCCTCATATATTTT.

The chain carries TRBV9 and TRBJ2-1; TRBD2 aligns across 9 bases. The CDR3 loop spans 16 amino acids. The germline gives CDR1 SGDLS, CDR2 YYNGEE. The ends lost 0 bases at V and 2 bases at J; junction bases unmatched: 3. CDR3 bases: TGTGCCAGCAGCGTAGGCCCTAGCGGGACCTACAATGAGCAGTTCTTC. It encodes CASSVGPSGTYNEQFF.

The chain recombines TRBV4-1 with TRBJ2-7; tentative D call: TRBD1 (5 bases). The length of the CDR3 is 14 residues. Germline V gene lookup returns CDR1 MGHRA and CDR2 YSYEKL. V was shortened by 1 base and J by 2 bases, with 9 bases between the two germline ends. CDR3 amino acids: CASSQVDSAYEQYF. CDR3 in DNA: TGCGCCAGCAGCCAAGTCGACAGCGCCTACGAGCAGTACTTC.

The CDR3 here is CASSQGLSEQYF. CDR3 coding DNA: TGTGCCAGCAGCCAGGGGCTCAGCGAGCAGTACTTC. J is TRBJ2-7 and V is TRBV28; D is possibly TRBD1 (6 bases). The CDR3 has 12 amino acids. The V gene lost 6 bases and the J gene lost 6 bases, with 12 bases spanning the gap. Per germline, CDR1 MDHEN and CDR2 SYDVKM.

This chain joins TRBV6-1 and TRBJ2-7, with 7 bases lining up with TRBD1. Per germline, CDR1 MNHNS and CDR2 SASEGT. This CDR3 comprises 14 residues. Losses at the gene ends were 2 bases for V and 4 bases for J; bases not matched to a gene: 5. The CDR3 loop is CASSEWGQTYEQYF. DNA for the CDR3: TGTGCCAGCAGTGAATGGGGACAGACATACGAGCAGTACTTC.

As to this clone: An end of the junction differs from the germline gene, which may be a read error. The chain joins TRBV10-1 to TRBJ2-7; unclear D gene. The CDR3 has 15 amino acids. Germline V gene lookup returns CDR1 WNHNN and CDR2 SYGVQD (reference sequence). CDR3 residues: CANSESSGYSYEQYF. The CDR3 DNA reads as TGCGCCAACAGTGAGTCTAGTGGCTACTCCTACGAGCAGTACTTC.

For this clone: Other nucleotide sequences in the sample specify the same CDR3. The chain joins TRBV5-1 to TRBJ2-5; no definite D call. The germline V and J ends were trimmed by 1 base and 5 bases, with 9 bases remaining between them. The CDR3 sequence is 13 residues long. The germline V gene has CDR1 SGHRS and CDR2 YFSETQ. CDR3 region: CASSLISGETQYF. The CDR3, as DNA: TGCGCCAGCAGCTTGATTTCCGGGGAGACCCAGTACTTC.

J is TRBJ1-1 and V is TRBV2; D gene uncertain. V lost 9 bases and J lost 0, with 8 bases in between. The CDR3 is 12 residues long. In germline, CDR1 is SNHLY, CDR2 FYNNEI. The CDR3 here is CARRNMNTEAFF. The CDR3, as DNA: TGTGCCAGACGGAACATGAACACTGAAGCTTTCTTT.

The chain is built from TRBV2 and TRBJ2-3; tentatively, D is TRBD2 (7 bases). Germline-derived CDR1 and CDR2 are SNHLY and FYNNEI. The length of the CDR3 is 17 residues. The ends were cut back, 2 bases at V and 5 bases at J, with 20 bases in the middle. CDR3: CASSERGGGSAIDTQYF. Written as DNA, the CDR3 is TGTGCCAGCAGTGAAAGGGGGGGCGGGAGTGCGATAGATACGCAGTATTTT.

Comments on this clone: Other DNA sequences from this sample encode an identical CDR3 as well. The chain is built from TRBV5-5 and TRBJ2-7, with unresolved D. This CDR3 has 12 residues. Trimming took 0 bases from V and 6 from J, leaving 7 bases between them. The germline gives CDR1 SGHKS, CDR2 YYEKEE (reference sequence). The CDR3 DNA reads TGTGCCAGCAGCTTGGTTGGTTTCGAGCAGTACTTC. Translated: CASSLVGFEQYF.